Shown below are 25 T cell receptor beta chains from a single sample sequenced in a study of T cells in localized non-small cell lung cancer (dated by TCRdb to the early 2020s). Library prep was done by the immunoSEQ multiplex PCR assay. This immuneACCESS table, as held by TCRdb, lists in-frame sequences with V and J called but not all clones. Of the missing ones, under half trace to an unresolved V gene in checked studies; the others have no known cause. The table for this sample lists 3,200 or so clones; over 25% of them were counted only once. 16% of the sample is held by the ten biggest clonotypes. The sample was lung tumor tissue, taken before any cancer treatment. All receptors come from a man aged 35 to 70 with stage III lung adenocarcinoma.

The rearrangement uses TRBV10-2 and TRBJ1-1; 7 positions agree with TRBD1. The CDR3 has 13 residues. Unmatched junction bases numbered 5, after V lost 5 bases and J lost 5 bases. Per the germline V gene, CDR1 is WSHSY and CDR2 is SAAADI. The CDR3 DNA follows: TGCGCCAGCAGTAGACAGGGAAAGACTGAAGCTTTCTTT. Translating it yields CASSRQGKTEAFF.

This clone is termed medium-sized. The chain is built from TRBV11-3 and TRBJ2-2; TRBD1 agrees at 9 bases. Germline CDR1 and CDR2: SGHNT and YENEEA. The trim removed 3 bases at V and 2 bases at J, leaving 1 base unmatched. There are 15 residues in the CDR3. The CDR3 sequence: CASSLGQGNTGELFF. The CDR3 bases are TGTGCCAGCAGCTTGGGACAGGGAAACACCGGGGAGCTGTTTTTT.

CDR3 nucleotide sequence: TGTGCCAGCAGCCTAGGGACAGGGACCAATCAGCCCCAGCATTTT. Residues: CASSLGTGTNQPQHF. The J gene is TRBJ1-5, the V gene TRBV11-1; 9 nucleotides align to TRBD1. Germline-derived CDR1 and CDR2 are SGHAT and FQDESV (reference sequence). The CDR3 runs 15 residues. V shed 5 bases and J 3 bases; nucleotides not matched to a gene: 5.

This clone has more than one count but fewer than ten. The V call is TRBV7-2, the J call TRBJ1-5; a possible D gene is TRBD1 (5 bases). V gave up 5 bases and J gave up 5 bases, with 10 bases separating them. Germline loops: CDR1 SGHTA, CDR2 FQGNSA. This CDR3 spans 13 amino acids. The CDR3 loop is CASSPGGDQPQHF. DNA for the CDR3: TGTGCCAGCAGCCCGGGGGGGGATCAGCCCCAGCATTTT.

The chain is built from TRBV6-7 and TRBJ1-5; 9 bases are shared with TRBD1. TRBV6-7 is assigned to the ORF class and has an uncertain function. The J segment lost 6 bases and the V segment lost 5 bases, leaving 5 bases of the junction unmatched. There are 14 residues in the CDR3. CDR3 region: CASSEGTGPQPQHF. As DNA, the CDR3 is TGTGCCAGCAGTGAAGGGACAGGGCCTCAGCCCCAGCATTTT.

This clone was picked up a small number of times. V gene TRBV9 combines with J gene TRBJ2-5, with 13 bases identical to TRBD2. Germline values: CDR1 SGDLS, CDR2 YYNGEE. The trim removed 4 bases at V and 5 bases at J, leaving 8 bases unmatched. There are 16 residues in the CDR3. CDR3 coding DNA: TGTGCCAGCAGCCCAACTAGCGGGAGGGTGTATGAGACCCAGTACTTC. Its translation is CASSPTSGRVYETQYF.

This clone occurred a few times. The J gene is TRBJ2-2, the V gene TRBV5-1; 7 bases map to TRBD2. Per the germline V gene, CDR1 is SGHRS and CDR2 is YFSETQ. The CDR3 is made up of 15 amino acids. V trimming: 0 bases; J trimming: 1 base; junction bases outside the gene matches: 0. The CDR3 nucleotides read TGCGCCAGCAGCTTGGCGGGGGGGAACACCGGGGAGCTGTTTTTT. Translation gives CASSLAGGNTGELFF. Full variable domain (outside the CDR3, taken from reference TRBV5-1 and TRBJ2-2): KAGVTQTPRYLIKTRGQQVTLSCSPISGHRSVSWYQQTPGQGLQFLFEYFSETQRNKGNFPGRFSGRQFSNSRSEMNVSTLELGDSALYLCASSLAGGNTGELFFGEGSRLTVL.

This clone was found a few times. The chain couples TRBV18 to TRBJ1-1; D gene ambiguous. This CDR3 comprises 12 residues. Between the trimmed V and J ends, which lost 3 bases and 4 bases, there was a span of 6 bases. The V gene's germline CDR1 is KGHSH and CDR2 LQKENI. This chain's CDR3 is CASSPGSTEAFF. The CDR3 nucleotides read TGTGCCAGCTCACCGGGTTCCACTGAAGCTTTCTTT.

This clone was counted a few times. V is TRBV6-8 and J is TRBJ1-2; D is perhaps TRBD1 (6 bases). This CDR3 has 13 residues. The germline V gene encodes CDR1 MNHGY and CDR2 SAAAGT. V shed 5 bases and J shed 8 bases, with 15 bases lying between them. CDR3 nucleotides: TGTGCCAGCAGTGTCCGACAGGCGAACGGCTACACCTTC. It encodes CASSVRQANGYTF.

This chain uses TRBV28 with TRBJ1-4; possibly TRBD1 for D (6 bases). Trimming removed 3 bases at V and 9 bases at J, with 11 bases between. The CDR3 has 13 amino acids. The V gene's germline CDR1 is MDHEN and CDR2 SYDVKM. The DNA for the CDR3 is TGTGCCAGCAGTTTTAGCAGGGGCAAAAAACTGTTTTTT. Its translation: CASSFSRGKKLFF.

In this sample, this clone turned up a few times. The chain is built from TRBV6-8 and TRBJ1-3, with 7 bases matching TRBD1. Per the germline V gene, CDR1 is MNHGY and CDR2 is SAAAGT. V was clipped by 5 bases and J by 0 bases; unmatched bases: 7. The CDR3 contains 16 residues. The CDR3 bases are TGTGCCAGCAGTCCGACAGGGCAAAGCTCTGGAAACACCATATATTTT. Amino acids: CASSPTGQSSGNTIYF.

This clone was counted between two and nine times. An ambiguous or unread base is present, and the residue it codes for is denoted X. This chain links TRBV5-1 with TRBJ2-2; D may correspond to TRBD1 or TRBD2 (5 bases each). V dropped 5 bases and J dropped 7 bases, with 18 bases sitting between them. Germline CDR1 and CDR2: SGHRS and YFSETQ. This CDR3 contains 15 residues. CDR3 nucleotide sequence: TGCGCCAGCAGGACGGGACCTATTTACAYCGGGGAGCTGTTTTTT. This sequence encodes CASRTGPIYXGELFF.

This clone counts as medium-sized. The CDR3 DNA sequence: TGTGCCAGCAGCGCCAGCAGCGGAAGGAACACCGGGGAGCTGTTTTTT. It codes for CASSASSGRNTGELFF. V gene TRBV11-3 combines with J gene TRBJ2-2, with D perhaps matching TRBD2 (5 bases). This CDR3 has 16 residues. Germline CDR1 SGHNT, CDR2 YENEEA. Trimming cost V 5 bases and J 1 base, with 14 bases left between them.

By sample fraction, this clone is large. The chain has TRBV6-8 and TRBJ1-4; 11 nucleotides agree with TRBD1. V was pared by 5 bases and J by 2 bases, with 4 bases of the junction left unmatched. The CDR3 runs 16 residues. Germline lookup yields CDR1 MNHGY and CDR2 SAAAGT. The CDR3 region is CASSRDRGTTNEKLFF. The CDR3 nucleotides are TGTGCCAGCAGTAGGGACAGGGGGACGACTAATGAAAAACTGTTTTTT.

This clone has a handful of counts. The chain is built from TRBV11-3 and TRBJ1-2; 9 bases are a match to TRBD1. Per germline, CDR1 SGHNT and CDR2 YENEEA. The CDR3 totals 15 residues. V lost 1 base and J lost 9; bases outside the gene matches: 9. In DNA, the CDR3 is TGTGCCAGCAGCTTAGGAACCGGGACAGGGATCCGCTACACCTTC. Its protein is CASSLGTGTGIRYTF.

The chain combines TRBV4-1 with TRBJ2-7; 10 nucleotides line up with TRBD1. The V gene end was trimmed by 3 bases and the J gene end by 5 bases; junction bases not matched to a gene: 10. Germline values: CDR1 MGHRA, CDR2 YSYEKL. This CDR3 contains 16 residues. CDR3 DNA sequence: TGCGCCAGCAGCCATCTTCCGGGACAGGGGAGAAACGAGCAGTACGTC. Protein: CASSHLPGQGRNEQYV.

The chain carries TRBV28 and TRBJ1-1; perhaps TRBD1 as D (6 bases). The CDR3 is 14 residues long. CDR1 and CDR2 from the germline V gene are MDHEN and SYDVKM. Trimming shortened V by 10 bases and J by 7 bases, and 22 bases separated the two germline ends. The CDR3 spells CATQERVGGHEAFF. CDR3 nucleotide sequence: TGTGCCACCCAAGAAAGGGTCGGGGGACATGAAGCTTTCTTT.

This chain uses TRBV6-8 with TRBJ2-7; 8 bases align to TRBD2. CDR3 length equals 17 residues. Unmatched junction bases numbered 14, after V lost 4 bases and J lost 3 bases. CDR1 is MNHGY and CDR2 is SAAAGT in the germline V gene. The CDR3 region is CASSSGGGRHPLYEQYF. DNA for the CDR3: TGTGCCAGCAGTTCCGGGGGCGGGAGGCATCCCCTCTACGAGCAGTACTTC.

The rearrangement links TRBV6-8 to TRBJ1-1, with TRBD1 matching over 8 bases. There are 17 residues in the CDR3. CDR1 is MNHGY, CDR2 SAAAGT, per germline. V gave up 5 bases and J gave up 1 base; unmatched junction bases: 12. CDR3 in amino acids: CASSTQGAGWKNTEAFF. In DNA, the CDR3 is TGTGCCAGCAGTACTCAGGGGGCGGGATGGAAGAACACTGAAGCTTTCTTT.

The CDR3 is CASSLLGGEQYV. In DNA form, the CDR3 reads TGTGCCAGCAGTTTACTCGGGGGCGAGCAGTACGTC. The chain is built from TRBV28 and TRBJ2-7; D possibly corresponds to TRBD2 (6 bases). The CDR3 sequence is 12 residues long. Deletions cut 2 bases from V and 6 bases from J, with 8 bases between. The germline gives CDR1 MDHEN, CDR2 SYDVKM.

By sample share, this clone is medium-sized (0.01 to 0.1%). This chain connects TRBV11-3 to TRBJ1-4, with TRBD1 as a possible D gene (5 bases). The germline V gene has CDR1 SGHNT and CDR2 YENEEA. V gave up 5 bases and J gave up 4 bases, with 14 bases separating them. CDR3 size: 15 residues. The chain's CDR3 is CASSPFRGDNEKLFF. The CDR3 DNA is TGTGCCAGCAGCCCGTTCCGGGGCGATAATGAAAAACTGTTTTTT.

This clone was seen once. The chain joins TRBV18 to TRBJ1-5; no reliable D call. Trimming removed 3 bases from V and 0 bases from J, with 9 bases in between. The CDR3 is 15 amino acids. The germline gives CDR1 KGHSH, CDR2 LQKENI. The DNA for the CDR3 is TGTGCCAGCTCACCCCTGGCCCCTAGCAATCAGCCCCAGCATTTT. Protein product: CASSPLAPSNQPQHF. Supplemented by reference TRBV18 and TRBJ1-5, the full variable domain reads NAGVMQNPRHLVRRRGQEARLRCSPMKGHSHVYWYRQLPEEGLKFMVYLQKENIIDESGMPKERFSAEFPKEGPSILRIQQVVRGDSAAYFCASSPLAPSNQPQHFGDGTRLSIL.

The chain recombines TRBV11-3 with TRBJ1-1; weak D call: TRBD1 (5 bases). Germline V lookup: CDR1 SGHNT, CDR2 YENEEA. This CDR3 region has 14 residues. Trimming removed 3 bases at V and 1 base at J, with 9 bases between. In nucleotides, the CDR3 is TGTGCCAGCAGCTTGGGGCAGGCGAACACTGAAGCTTTCTTT. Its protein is CASSLGQANTEAFF.

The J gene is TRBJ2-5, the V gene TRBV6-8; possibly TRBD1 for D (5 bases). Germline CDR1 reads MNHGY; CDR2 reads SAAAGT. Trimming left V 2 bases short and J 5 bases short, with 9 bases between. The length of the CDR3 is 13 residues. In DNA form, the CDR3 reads TGTGCCAGCAGTTACGTGGCAGGGGAGACCCAGTACTTC. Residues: CASSYVAGETQYF.

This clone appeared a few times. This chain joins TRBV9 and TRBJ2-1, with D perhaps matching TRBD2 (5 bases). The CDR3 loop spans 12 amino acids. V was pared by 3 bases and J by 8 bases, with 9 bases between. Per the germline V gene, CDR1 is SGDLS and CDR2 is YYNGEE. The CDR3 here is CASSGLEDEQFF. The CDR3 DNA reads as TGTGCCAGCAGCGGACTGGAGGATGAGCAGTTCTTC.